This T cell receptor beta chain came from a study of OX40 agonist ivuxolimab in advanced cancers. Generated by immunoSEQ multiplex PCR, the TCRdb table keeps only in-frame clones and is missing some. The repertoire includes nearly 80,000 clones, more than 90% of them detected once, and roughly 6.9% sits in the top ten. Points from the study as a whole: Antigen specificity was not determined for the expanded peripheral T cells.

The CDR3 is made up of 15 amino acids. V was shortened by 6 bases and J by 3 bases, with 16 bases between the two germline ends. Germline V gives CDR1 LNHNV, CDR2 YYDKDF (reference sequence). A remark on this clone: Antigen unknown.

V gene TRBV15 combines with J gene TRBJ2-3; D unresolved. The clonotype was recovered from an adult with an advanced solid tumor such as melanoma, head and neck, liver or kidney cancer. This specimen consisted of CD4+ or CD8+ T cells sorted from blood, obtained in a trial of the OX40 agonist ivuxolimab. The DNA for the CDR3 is TGTGCCACCAGAGGACCCGTTTCGAGGACAGATACGCAGTATTTT. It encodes CATRGPVSRTDTQYF.